This T cell receptor beta chain was documented in a study of blood T cells in healthy people across ages. Notes on this clonotype: Its target is not known.

Primers used in a second PCR of about 6 to 11 cycles were a sample-barcoded 5' primer and a J-beta primer mix. TCRdb independently ran MiXCR on the 5' RACE reads; one entry per CDR3 protein. The data show approximately 800,000 distinct CDR3 sequences, with about 62% seen just once and 20% to 25% held by the top ten. Study conclusions and caveats: Strong correlation existed between TCR beta diversity and naive T cell percentage. Fewer expanded clones and more diversity marked long-lived versus aged donors.

The clonotype comes from a man aged 25 to 45 in good health. The specimen sequenced was blood.

The CDR3: CASSIGLAKTQYF. Written as DNA, the CDR3 is TGTGCCAGCAGCATAGGACTAGCGAAGACCCAGTACTTC. J is TRBJ2-5 and V is TRBV7-6; 9 bases line up with TRBD2. Per the germline V gene, CDR1 is SGHVS and CDR2 is FNYEAQ. Losses at the gene ends were 5 bases for V and 6 bases for J; bases not matched to a gene: 4. The CDR3 spans 13 residues.